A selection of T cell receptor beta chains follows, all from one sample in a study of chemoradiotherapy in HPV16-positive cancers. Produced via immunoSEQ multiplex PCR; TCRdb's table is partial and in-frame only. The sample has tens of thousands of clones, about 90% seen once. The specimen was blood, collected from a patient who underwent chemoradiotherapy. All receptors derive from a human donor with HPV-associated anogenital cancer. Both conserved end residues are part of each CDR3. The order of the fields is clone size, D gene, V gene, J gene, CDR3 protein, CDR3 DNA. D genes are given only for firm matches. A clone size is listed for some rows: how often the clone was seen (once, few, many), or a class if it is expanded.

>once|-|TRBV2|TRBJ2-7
CASSSAYEQYF
TGTGCCAGCAGCTCCGCCTACGAGCAGTACTTC
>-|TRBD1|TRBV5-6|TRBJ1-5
CASSSGQGIHQPQHF
TGTGCCAGCAGCTCGGGACAGGGGATTCATCAGCCCCAGCATTTT
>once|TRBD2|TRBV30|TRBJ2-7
CAWSMLAGERYEQYF
TGTGCCTGGAGTATGCTAGCGGGAGAGCGCTACGAGCAGTACTTC
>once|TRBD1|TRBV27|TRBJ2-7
CASSRDRGYEQYF
TGTGCCAGCAGTCGGGACAGGGGCTACGAGCAGTACTTC
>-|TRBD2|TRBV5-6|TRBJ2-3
CASSLTSGLGTDTQYF
TGTGCCAGCAGCCTGACTAGCGGACTTGGCACAGATACGCAGTATTTT
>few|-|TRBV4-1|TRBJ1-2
CASSQAGIYGYTF
TGCGCCAGCAGCCAAGCGGGAATTTATGGCTACACCTTC
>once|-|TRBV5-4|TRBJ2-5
CASSSPGRQETQYF
TGTGCCAGCAGCTCACCGGGACGTCAAGAGACCCAGTACTTC
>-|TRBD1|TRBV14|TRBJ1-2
CASSQDLSAGGYGYGYTF
TGTGCCAGCAGCCAAGACCTGTCGGCAGGGGGTTATGGCTATGGCTACACCTTC
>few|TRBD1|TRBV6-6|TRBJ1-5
CASRSPGQGIQPQHF
TGTGCCAGCAGGTCCCCGGGACAGGGCATTCAGCCCCAGCATTTT
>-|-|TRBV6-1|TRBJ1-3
CATASRETGNTIYF
TGTGCCACCGCCTCCCGGGAGACTGGAAACACCATATATTTT
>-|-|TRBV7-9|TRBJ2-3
CASSQGLPGTHTQYF
TGTGCCAGCAGCCAAGGCCTCCCGGGTACGCATACGCAGTATTTT
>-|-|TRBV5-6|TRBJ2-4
CASTKTRLDFKNIQYF
TGTGCCAGCACCAAGACTAGGTTAGACTTCAAAAACATTCAGTACTTC
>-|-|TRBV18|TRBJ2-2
CASSLRTGDTGELFF
TGTGCCAGCTCACTTAGGACGGGGGACACCGGGGAGCTGTTTTTT
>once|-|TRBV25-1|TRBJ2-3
CASSEAPGTQYF
TGTGCCAGCAGTGAGGCCCCGGGTACGCAGTATTTT
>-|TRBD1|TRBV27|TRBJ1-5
CASRKTGGAGFSNQPQHF
TGTGCCAGCAGGAAAACAGGGGGCGCGGGTTTTAGCAATCAGCCCCAGCATTTT
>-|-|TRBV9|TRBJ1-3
CASSVESLLGSGNTIYF
TGTGCCAGCAGCGTAGAGAGCCTCCTGGGTTCTGGAAACACCATATATTTT
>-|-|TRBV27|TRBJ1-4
CASSLSGLEEKLFF
TGTGCCAGCAGTTTATCAGGGTTAGAGGAAAAACTGTTTTTT
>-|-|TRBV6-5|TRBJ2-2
CASSGANTGELFF
TGTGCCAGCAGTGGGGCCAACACCGGGGAGCTGTTTTTT
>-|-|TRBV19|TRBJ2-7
CASGPSYEQYF
TGTGCCAGTGGCCCGTCCTACGAGCAGTACTTC
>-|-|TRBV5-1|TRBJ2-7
CASRVGGPYEQYF
TGCGCCAGCAGGGTGGGCGGCCCCTACGAGCAGTACTTC
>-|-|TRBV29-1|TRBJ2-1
CSCSSGGYNEQFF
TGCAGCTGCTCCAGCGGCGGGTACAATGAGCAGTTCTTC
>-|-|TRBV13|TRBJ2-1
CASSSLAYEQFF
TGTGCCAGCAGCAGCTTGGCCTATGAGCAGTTCTTC
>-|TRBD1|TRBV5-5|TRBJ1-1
CASSSYRGNTEAFF
TGTGCCAGCAGCAGCTACAGGGGGAACACTGAAGCTTTCTTT
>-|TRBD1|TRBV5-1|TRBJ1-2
CASSSPGTGSYGYTF
TGCGCCAGCAGCTCACCCGGGACAGGTTCCTATGGCTACACCTTC
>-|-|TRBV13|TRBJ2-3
CASSSWTLARGVNTQYF
TGTGCCAGCAGCTCCTGGACTCTAGCGAGGGGAGTAAATACGCAGTATTTT
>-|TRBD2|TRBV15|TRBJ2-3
CATSASGRATDTQYF
TGTGCCACCAGCGCTAGCGGGAGGGCAACAGATACGCAGTATTTT
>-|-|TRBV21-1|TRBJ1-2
CASRLPGTRYNYGYTF
TGTGCCAGCAGGCTGCCCGGGACACGATATAACTATGGCTACACCTTC
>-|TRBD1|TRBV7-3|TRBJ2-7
CASSFGTGGAYEQYF
TGTGCCAGCAGCTTTGGGACAGGGGGTGCCTACGAGCAGTACTTC
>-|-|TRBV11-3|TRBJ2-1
CASSLGPPPNEQFF
TGTGCCAGCAGCTTAGGGCCCCCTCCGAATGAGCAGTTCTTC
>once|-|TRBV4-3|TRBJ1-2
CASSQESPDLTNYGYTF
TGCGCCAGCAGCCAAGAGTCTCCAGACTTAACTAACTATGGCTACACCTTC
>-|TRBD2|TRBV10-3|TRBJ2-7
CAIRGLAGEQYF
TGTGCCATCAGGGGACTAGCAGGCGAGCAGTACTTC
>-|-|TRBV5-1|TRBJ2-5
CASSPRAGETQYF
TGCGCCAGCAGTCCCCGGGCCGGGGAGACCCAGTACTTC
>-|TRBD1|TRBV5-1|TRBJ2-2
CASSDRGGTGELFF
TGCGCCAGCAGCGACAGGGGTGGAACCGGGGAGCTGTTTTTT
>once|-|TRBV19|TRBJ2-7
CASSYSQPAEQYF
TGTGCCAGTAGTTATTCGCAGCCGGCCGAGCAGTACTTC
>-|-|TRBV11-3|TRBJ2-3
CASSSRGGIADTQYF
TGTGCCAGCAGCTCGAGAGGGGGGATTGCAGATACGCAGTATTTT
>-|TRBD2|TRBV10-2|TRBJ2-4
CASSEFGLAVAKNIQYF
TGCGCCAGCAGTGAGTTCGGACTAGCCGTAGCCAAAAACATTCAGTACTTC
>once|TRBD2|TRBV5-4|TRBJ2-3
CASSHGAGGTDTQYF
TGTGCCAGCAGCCACGGGGCGGGGGGCACAGATACGCAGTATTTT
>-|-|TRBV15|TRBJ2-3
CATSRDQRADDTDTQYF
TGTGCCACCAGCAGAGATCAAAGAGCGGATGACACAGATACGCAGTATTTT
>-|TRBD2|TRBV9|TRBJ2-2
CASSVTSGSTGELFF
TGTGCCAGCAGCGTGACTAGCGGGAGCACCGGGGAGCTGTTTTTT
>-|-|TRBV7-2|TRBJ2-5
CASSLGPKETQYF
TGTGCCAGCAGCTTAGGCCCGAAGGAGACCCAGTACTTC
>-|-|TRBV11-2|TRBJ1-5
CASSLGWSQPQHF
TGTGCCAGCAGCTTAGGATGGTCCCAGCCCCAGCATTTT
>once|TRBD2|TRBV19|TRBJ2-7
CASSIRPSGSSSYEQYF
TGTGCCAGTAGTATCCGCCCCAGCGGGAGTTCGTCCTACGAGCAGTACTTC
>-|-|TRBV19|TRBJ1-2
CASNMDSTSGGYTF
TGTGCCAGTAATATGGACTCAACCAGTGGTGGCTACACCTTC
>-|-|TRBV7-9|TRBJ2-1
CASSPQKNEQFF
TGTGCCAGCAGCCCCCAGAAGAATGAGCAGTTCTTC
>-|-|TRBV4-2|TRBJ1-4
CASSQGGAATNEKLFF
TGTGCCAGCAGCCAGGGCGGGGCGGCCACTAATGAAAAACTGTTTTTT
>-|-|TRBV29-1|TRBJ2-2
CSVASGTLAIGELFF
TGCAGCGTAGCTTCCGGGACCCTAGCCATCGGGGAGCTGTTTTTT
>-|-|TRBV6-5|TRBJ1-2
CASSAGGRVQGYTF
TGTGCCAGCAGCGCCGGGGGGAGGGTGCAGGGCTACACCTTC
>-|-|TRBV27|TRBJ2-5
CASRSMGQPGGTQYF
TGTGCCAGCAGATCAATGGGACAGCCGGGAGGGACCCAGTACTTC
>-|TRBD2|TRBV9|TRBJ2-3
CASSAGTSGGTDTQYF
TGTGCCAGCAGCGCCGGGACTAGCGGGGGCACAGATACGCAGTATTTT
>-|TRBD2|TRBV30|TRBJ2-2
CAWSRQRAGFTGELFF
TGTGCCTGGAGTCGGCAACGAGCGGGATTCACCGGGGAGCTGTTTTTT
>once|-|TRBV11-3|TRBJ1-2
CASSLGGDGYTF
TGTGCCAGCAGCTTAGGGGGCGACGGCTACACCTTC
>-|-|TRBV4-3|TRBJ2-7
CASSQDRSLGGDYEQYF
TGCGCCAGCAGCCAAGATCGATCCTTGGGCGGCGACTACGAGCAGTACTTC
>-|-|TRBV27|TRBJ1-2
CASSLRDGYGYTF
TGTGCCAGCAGTTTACGGGACGGCTATGGCTACACCTTC
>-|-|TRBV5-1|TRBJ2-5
CASSLMRQETQYF
TGCGCCAGCAGCTTGATGCGCCAAGAGACCCAGTACTTC
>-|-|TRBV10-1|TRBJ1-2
CASSAGRNYGYTF
TGCGCCAGCAGTGCAGGCAGAAACTATGGCTACACCTTC
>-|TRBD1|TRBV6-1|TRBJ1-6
CARQGPNSPLHF
TGTGCCCGACAGGGACCTAATTCACCCCTCCACTTT